A selection of T cell receptor beta chains follows, all from one sample in a study of T cell responses to AZD1222 COVID-19 vaccine. Some clones are missing from TCRdb's copy, which holds only in-frame ones; the method was immunoSEQ multiplex PCR. The data show about 150,000 clones, approximately 90% seen once. The input for sequencing was peripheral blood, taken 28 days after the second AZD1222 dose. These receptors were taken from an adult who received the AZD1222 COVID-19 vaccine. Each CDR3 is given with its conserved first and last residue. Fields, in order: clone size, D gene, V gene, J gene, CDR3 protein, CDR3 DNA. D genes are given only for firm matches. The size of a clone is reported for some rows only, either as once, few or many, or as a class for expanded clones.

>-|-|TRBV12-3/TRBV12-4|TRBJ2-3
CASSTTRNTQYF
TGTGCCAGCAGCACCACCCGAAATACGCAGTATTTT
>-|TRBD2|TRBV2|TRBJ2-7
CASSERRELAGENEQYF
TGTGCCAGCAGTGAACGTCGGGAGCTAGCGGGAGAAAACGAGCAGTACTTC
>-|-|TRBV5-4|TRBJ2-1
CAIGEDVASYNEQFF
TGTGCCATCGGGGAAGATGTGGCCTCCTACAATGAGCAGTTCTTC
>-|TRBD2|TRBV29-1|TRBJ2-5
CSVSMGGSTETQYF
TGCAGCGTTTCGATGGGGGGGTCGACGGAGACCCAGTACTTC
>-|-|TRBV28|TRBJ1-3
CASSLRSQGGNTIYF
TGTGCCAGCAGTTTACGGTCGCAGGGGGGAAACACCATATATTTT
>-|-|TRBV2|TRBJ2-7
CASSPPTDSYEQYF
TGTGCCAGCAGTCCACCGACAGACTCCTACGAGCAGTACTTC
>-|-|TRBV27|TRBJ2-1
CASGPMNNEQFF
TGTGCCAGCGGCCCGATGAACAATGAGCAGTTCTTC
>-|-|TRBV19|TRBJ2-3
CASSIRIRGDTQYF
TGTGCCAGTAGTATCCGTATTAGGGGGGATACGCAGTATTTT
>-|-|TRBV28|TRBJ2-5
CASSFRTVGEETQYF
TGTGCCAGCAGTTTTCGGACAGTAGGGGAAGAGACCCAGTACTTC
>once|-|TRBV29-1|TRBJ1-5
CSVTFEEGGQPQHF
TGCAGCGTTACGTTCGAGGAGGGAGGTCAGCCCCAGCATTTT
>-|-|TRBV19|TRBJ1-2
CASSRQGPSNGYTF
TGTGCCAGTAGTCGTCAGGGGCCTTCTAATGGCTACACCTTC
>-|-|TRBV9|TRBJ1-4
CASSVVSGEKLFF
TGTGCCAGCAGCGTAGTCTCGGGAGAAAAACTGTTTTTT
>-|TRBD1|TRBV19|TRBJ1-5
CASSTRTGSGNQPQHF
TGTGCCAGTAGTACACGGACAGGGAGCGGTAACCAGCCCCAGCATTTT
>-|-|TRBV3-1/TRBV3-2|TRBJ1-1
CASSQAGAPEAFF
TGTGCCAGCAGCCAAGCAGGGGCCCCTGAAGCTTTCTTT
>once|TRBD2|TRBV7-8|TRBJ2-5
CASSLAIIAGYQETQYF
TGTGCCAGCAGCTTGGCGATAATAGCGGGGTATCAAGAGACCCAGTACTTC
>once|TRBD1|TRBV27|TRBJ1-2
CASGLGTGGNYGYTF
TGTGCCAGCGGACTAGGGACAGGGGGGAACTATGGCTACACCTTC
>-|TRBD1|TRBV6-1|TRBJ1-5
CASSEPDRGRFGNQPQHF
TGTGCCAGCAGTGAACCCGACAGGGGGCGGTTCGGCAATCAGCCCCAGCATTTT
>-|-|TRBV19|TRBJ2-1
CATWTALYNEQFF
TGTGCCACTTGGACAGCTCTTTACAATGAGCAGTTCTTC
>-|TRBD1|TRBV7-9|TRBJ1-1
CASSREPGQLNTEAFF
TGTGCCAGCAGCCGAGAACCGGGACAGTTGAACACTGAAGCTTTCTTT
>-|-|TRBV28|TRBJ2-7
CASKWGNWLASTTTDYEQYF
TGTGCCAGCAAATGGGGTAACTGGCTAGCGTCAACCACGACGGACTACGAGCAGTACTTC
>few|-|TRBV9|TRBJ2-3
CASSVVGQPTDTQYF
TGTGCCAGCAGCGTAGTCGGGCAACCCACAGATACGCAGTATTTT
>-|-|TRBV7-2|TRBJ1-2
CASSTPGRGGGYTF
TGTGCCAGCAGCACGCCGGGGCGCGGGGGGGGCTACACCTTC
>once|-|TRBV7-9|TRBJ1-5
CASSPSGDGSNQPQHF
TGTGCCAGCAGCCCCTCCGGGGATGGAAGCAATCAGCCCCAGCATTTT
>-|-|TRBV3-1/TRBV3-2|TRBJ1-3
CASSLQERVNTIYF
TGTGCCAGCAGCCTACAGGAGCGGGTAAACACCATATATTTT
>-|-|TRBV19|TRBJ1-3
CASTPEAAGGNTIYF
TGTGCCAGTACGCCCGAGGCGGCGGGAGGAAACACCATATATTTT
>-|-|TRBV7-6|TRBJ2-2
CASSLAQPRGVNTGELFF
TGTGCCAGCAGCTTAGCGCAACCCAGGGGAGTAAACACCGGGGAGCTGTTTTTT
>-|-|TRBV10-1|TRBJ1-5
CASSESGQPQHF
TGCGCCAGCAGTGAATCGGGTCAGCCCCAGCATTTT
>-|TRBD2|TRBV13|TRBJ2-1
CASSFRGGYEQFF
TGTGCCAGCAGCTTCCGGGGGGGTTATGAGCAGTTCTTC
>-|-|TRBV10-3|TRBJ2-7
CAISEGGTEYF
TGTGCCATCAGTGAGGGGGGGACGGAGTACTTC
>medium-sized|TRBD2|TRBV27|TRBJ2-2
CASSQAERELHTGELFF
TGTGCCAGCAGCCAAGCCGAGCGGGAGCTGCACACCGGGGAGCTGTTTTTT
>-|TRBD2|TRBV6-4|TRBJ2-1
CASSDSSGSNEQFF
TGTGCCAGCAGTGATTCGAGCGGGAGTAATGAGCAGTTCTTC
>-|-|TRBV12-3/TRBV12-4|TRBJ2-3
CASSLGDTQYF
TGTGCCAGCAGTTTAGGAGATACGCAGTATTTT
>once|-|TRBV11-2|TRBJ1-1
CASSPIVGGAGTEAFF
TGTGCCAGCAGCCCTATCGTTGGGGGGGCGGGCACTGAAGCTTTCTTT
>-|-|TRBV24-1|TRBJ2-6
CATSEQGGGANVLTF
TGTGCCACCAGTGAACAGGGCGGTGGGGCCAACGTCCTGACTTTC
>few|-|TRBV6-1|TRBJ1-5
CASSEVGGGYQPQHF
TGTGCCAGCAGTGAAGTGGGGGGCGGTTATCAGCCCCAGCATTTT
>-|-|TRBV10-3|TRBJ2-1
CAIRWGSGEQFF
TGTGCCATCAGGTGGGGTAGCGGAGAGCAGTTCTTC
>-|-|TRBV3-1/TRBV3-2|TRBJ2-2
CASSQGEVDTGELFF
TGTGCCAGCAGCCAAGGGGAAGTTGACACCGGGGAGCTGTTTTTT
>-|TRBD1|TRBV5-5|TRBJ1-6
CASSRTGSNSYNSPLHF
TGTGCCAGCAGCCGGACAGGGTCAAACTCCTATAATTCACCCCTCCACTTT
>-|-|TRBV10-3|TRBJ1-2
CAITGRTYGYTF
TGTGCCATCACTGGACGGACCTATGGCTACACCTTC
>-|-|TRBV9|TRBJ2-5
CASSVASRAGTQYF
TGTGCCAGCAGCGTAGCTTCTCGGGCAGGGACCCAGTACTTC
>-|TRBD1|TRBV2|TRBJ2-7
CASRDRWGEQYF
TGTGCCAGCAGGGACAGGTGGGGAGAGCAGTACTTC
>-|-|TRBV5-4|TRBJ2-7
CASSLEYEQYF
TGTGCCAGCAGCTTGGAATACGAGCAGTACTTC